These 9 T cell receptor beta chains share one sample of origin, sequenced in a study of T cell repertoires in ileal Crohn's disease. Sequenced by immunoSEQ multiplex PCR; TCRdb stores in-frame clones only, minus some. The top ten clones hold over 9% of a sample with around 15,000 clones, roughly 80% of them seen once. The sequencing sample was made of ileal tissue. The receptors shown here come from an adult with Crohn's disease.

This clone was recorded only once. This sequence joins TRBV6-6 and TRBJ1-2; maybe TRBD1 (6 bases). This CDR3 is built from 13 residues. V dropped 7 bases and J dropped 7 bases, with 16 bases sitting between them. Germline V gene data show CDR1 as MNHNY and CDR2 as SVGAGI (reference sequence). The CDR3 DNA reads as TGTGCCAGCATTGGGGGGGGCCCCCTTGGCTACACCTTC. It yields the protein CASIGGGPLGYTF.

This chain uses TRBV19 with TRBJ2-2, with 9 bases aligning to TRBD1. CDR3 length equals 15 residues. V was clipped by 7 bases and J by 3 bases; unmatched bases: 6. The germline gives CDR1 LNHDA, CDR2 SQIVND (reference sequence). The CDR3 loop is CASNTGTGYTGELFF. DNA for the CDR3: TGTGCCAGTAATACCGGGACAGGGTACACCGGGGAGCTGTTTTTT.

This clone was seen a single time. This chain uses TRBV29-1 with TRBJ2-5; TRBD1 is a possible D gene (6 bases). This CDR3 spans 12 amino acids. With 2 bases removed from V and 6 bases from J, the gap between germline ends came to 10 bases. The germline gives CDR1 SQVTM, CDR2 ANQGSEA. CDR3 protein: CSVETGRKTQYF. The CDR3 DNA reads TGCAGCGTTGAAACAGGGCGGAAGACCCAGTACTTC.

This clone was observed a single time. The J gene is TRBJ1-1, the V gene TRBV6-5; 8 bases are shared with TRBD1. The ends lost 4 bases at V and 5 bases at J; junction bases unmatched: 6. The germline V gene encodes CDR1 MNHEY and CDR2 SVGAGI. The CDR3 has 14 amino acids. Written as DNA, the CDR3 is TGTGCCAGCAGTTTTTTAGACAGGGGAACTGAAGCTTTCTTT. This sequence encodes CASSFLDRGTEAFF.

This chain uses TRBV5-1 with TRBJ1-4, with 9 positions matching TRBD1. The CDR3 is made up of 14 amino acids. In germline, CDR1 is SGHRS, CDR2 YFSETQ. Trimming took 3 bases from V and 6 from J; bases not matched to a gene: 3. Here the CDR3 reads CASSSGQGDEKLFF. The CDR3 bases are TGCGCCAGCAGCTCGGGACAGGGAGATGAAAAACTGTTTTTT.

The V call is TRBV5-4, the J call TRBJ1-6; D possibly corresponds to TRBD1 (6 bases). Trimming pared 0 bases from V and 10 bases from J, leaving 11 bases between. Germline V gene sequence: CDR1 SGHNT, CDR2 YYREEE (reference sequence). The CDR3 is 14 residues long. CDR3 sequence (DNA): TGTGCCAGCAGCTTGGGTGGGACACTCTCACCCCTCCACTTT. Residues: CASSLGGTLSPLHF.

The chain is built from TRBV5-1 and TRBJ1-4; possibly TRBD1 for D (5 bases). Between the trimmed V and J ends, which lost 1 base and 7 bases, there was a span of 14 bases. Germline V lookup: CDR1 SGHRS, CDR2 YFSETQ. This CDR3 has 15 amino acids. This chain's CDR3 is CASSLSGGAIEKLFF. The CDR3 DNA is TGCGCCAGCAGCTTGTCGGGTGGGGCGATTGAAAAACTGTTTTTT.

The chain is built from TRBV2 and TRBJ2-7, with a weak D call TRBD1 (6 bases). CDR3 length: 15 amino acids. V was pared by 4 bases and J by 0 bases, with 13 bases between. Germline V gene data show CDR1 as SNHLY and CDR2 as FYNNEI. Here the CDR3 reads CASSVDSLSSYEQYF. In DNA form, the CDR3 reads TGTGCCAGCAGTGTGGACAGCCTTAGCTCCTACGAGCAGTACTTC. The entire variable domain, with the rest obtained from reference TRBV2 and TRBJ2-7, is as follows: EPEVTQTPSHQVTQMGQEVILRCVPISNHLYFYWYRQILGQKVEFLVSFYNNEISEKSEIFDDQFSVERPDGSNFTLKIRSTKLEDSAMYFCASSVDSLSSYEQYFGPGTRLTVT.

The rearrangement joins TRBV30 to TRBJ2-5; D uncertain. With 5 bases removed from V and 1 base from J, the gap between germline ends came to 14 bases. Germline V gives CDR1 GTSNPN, CDR2 SVGIG (reference sequence). The CDR3 has 14 amino acids. CDR3 sequence reads: CAWSAANLQETQYF. Here the CDR3 DNA reads TGTGCCTGGTCCGCTGCGAACCTCCAAGAGACCCAGTACTTC.